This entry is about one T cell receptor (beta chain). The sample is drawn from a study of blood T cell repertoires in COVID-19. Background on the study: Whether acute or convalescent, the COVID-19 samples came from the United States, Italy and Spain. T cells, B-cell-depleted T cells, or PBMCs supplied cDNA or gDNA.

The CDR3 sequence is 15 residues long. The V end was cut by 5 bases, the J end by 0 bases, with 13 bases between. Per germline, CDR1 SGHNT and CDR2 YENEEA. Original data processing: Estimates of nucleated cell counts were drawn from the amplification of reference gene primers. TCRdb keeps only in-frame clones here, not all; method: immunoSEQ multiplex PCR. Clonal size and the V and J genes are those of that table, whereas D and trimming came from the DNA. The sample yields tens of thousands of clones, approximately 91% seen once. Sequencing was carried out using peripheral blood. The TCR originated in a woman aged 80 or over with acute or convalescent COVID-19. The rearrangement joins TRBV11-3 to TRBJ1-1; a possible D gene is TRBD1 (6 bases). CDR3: CASSPGGALNTEAFF. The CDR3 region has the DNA TGTGCCAGCAGCCCCGGGGGGGCCCTGAACACTGAAGCTTTCTTT. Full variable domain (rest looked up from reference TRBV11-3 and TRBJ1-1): EAGVVQSPRYKIIEKKQPVAFWCNPISGHNTLYWYLQNLGQGPELLIRYENEEAVDDSQLPKDRFSAERLKGVDSTLKIQPAELGDSAVYLCASSPGGALNTEAFFGQGTRLTVV.